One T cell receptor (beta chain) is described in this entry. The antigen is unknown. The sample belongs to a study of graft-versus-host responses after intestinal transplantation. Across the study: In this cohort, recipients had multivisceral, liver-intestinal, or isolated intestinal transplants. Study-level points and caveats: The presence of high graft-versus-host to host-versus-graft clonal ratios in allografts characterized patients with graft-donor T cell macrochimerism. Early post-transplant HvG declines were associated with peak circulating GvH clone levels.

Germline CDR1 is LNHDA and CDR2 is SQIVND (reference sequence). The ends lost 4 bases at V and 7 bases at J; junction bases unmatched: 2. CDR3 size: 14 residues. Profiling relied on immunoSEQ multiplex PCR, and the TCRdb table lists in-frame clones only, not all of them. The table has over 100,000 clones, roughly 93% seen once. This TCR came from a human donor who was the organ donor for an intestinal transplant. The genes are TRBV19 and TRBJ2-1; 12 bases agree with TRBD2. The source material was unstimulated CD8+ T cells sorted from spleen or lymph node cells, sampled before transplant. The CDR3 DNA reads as TGTGCCAGTAGTACGACTAGCGGGAGTAATGAGCAGTTCTTC. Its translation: CASSTTSGSNEQFF.